This TCR beta chain was identified in a study of T cells in localized non-small cell lung cancer. Regarding the study as a whole: A higher density of T cells in blood coincided with extended overall survival. Uninvolved adjacent lung, not tumor, had the highest T cell clonality. In adjacent lung appeared a median around 54 of the top 100 tumor clones. Because sequencing included only one region (of the tumor), heterogeneity remains possible.

The data were produced by immunoSEQ multiplex PCR, yet TCRdb's version contains in-frame clones alone and is incomplete. In the table there are roughly 32,000 clones, approximately 91% of which are singletons. Remarks on this clone: What it binds is unknown.

The trim removed 3 bases at V and 3 bases at J, leaving 5 bases unmatched. CDR3 length: 14 amino acids. Germline values: CDR1 KGHSH, CDR2 LQKENI. This receptor was identified in a woman aged 40 to 75 with stage III lung adenocarcinoma. The chain couples TRBV18 to TRBJ2-7; 7 nucleotides align to TRBD2. The sample here was peripheral blood mononuclear cells, taken before any cancer treatment. The CDR3 is CASSPPGGRYEQYF. CDR3 DNA sequence: TGTGCCAGCTCACCGCCGGGGGGACGCTACGAGCAGTACTTC.